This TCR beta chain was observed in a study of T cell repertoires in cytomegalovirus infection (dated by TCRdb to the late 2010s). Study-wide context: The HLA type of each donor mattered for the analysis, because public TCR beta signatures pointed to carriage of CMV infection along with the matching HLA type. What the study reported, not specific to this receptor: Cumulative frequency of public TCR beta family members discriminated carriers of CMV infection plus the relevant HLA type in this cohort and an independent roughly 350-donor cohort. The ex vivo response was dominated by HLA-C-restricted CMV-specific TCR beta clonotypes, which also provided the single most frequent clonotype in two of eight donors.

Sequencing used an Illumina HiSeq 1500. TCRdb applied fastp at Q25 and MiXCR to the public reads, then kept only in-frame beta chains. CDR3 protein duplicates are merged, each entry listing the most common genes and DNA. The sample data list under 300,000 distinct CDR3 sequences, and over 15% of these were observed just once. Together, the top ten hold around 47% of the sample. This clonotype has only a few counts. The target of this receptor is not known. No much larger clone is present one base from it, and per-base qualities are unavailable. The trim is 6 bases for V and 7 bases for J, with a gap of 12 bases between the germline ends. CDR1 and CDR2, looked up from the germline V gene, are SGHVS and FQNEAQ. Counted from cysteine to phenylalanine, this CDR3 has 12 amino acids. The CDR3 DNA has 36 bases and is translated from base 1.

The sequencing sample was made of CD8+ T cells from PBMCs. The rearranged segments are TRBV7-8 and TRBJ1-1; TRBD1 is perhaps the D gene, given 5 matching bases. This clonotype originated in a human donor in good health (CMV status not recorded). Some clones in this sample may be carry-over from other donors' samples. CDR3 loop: CASRGGFHEAFF. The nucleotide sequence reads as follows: TGTGCCAGCAGGGGGGGTTTCCATGAAGCTTTCTTT.